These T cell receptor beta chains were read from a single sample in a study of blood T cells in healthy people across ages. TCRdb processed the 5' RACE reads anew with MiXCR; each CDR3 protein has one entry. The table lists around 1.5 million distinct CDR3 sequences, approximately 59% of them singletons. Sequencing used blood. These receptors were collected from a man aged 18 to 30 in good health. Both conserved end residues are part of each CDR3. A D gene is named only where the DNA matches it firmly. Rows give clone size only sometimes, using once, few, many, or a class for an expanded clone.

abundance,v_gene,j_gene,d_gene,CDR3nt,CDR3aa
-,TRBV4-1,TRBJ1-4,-,TGCGCCAGCAGCCGGGAGCCAGGGCGGAGTGAAAAACTGTTTTTT,CASSREPGRSEKLFF
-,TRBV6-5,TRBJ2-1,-,TGTGCCAGCAGTTACTCGATATTGGGTGAGCAGTTCTTC,CASSYSILGEQFF
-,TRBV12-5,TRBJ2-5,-,TGTGCTAGTGGTTTGGTCCCCTCACGTCCGGAAGAGACCCAGTACTTC,CASGLVPSRPEETQYF
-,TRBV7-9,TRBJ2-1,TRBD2,TGTGCCAGCGTTTTAGCGGGATTGAATGAGCAGTTCTTC,CASVLAGLNEQFF
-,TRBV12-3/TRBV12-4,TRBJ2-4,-,TGTGCCAGCAGTTTGGGGGCCGGGCAACTAGCCAAAAACATTCAGTACTTC,CASSLGAGQLAKNIQYF
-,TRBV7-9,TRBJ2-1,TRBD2,TGTGCCAGCAGCTGGCGGGCGGGGGGGCCATACAATGAGCAGTTCTTC,CASSWRAGGPYNEQFF
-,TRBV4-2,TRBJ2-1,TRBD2,TGTGCCAGCAGCCAAGATTTCGCGTCTAGCGGCTTTAGCTCCTACAATGAGCAGTTCTTC,CASSQDFASSGFSSYNEQFF
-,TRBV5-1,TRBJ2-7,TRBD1,TGTGCCAGCAGTTTAGGACAGGGCGGCCACGAGCAGTACTTC,CASSLGQGGHEQYF
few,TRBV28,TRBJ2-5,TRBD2,TGTGCCAGCAGAAGTGTAGCGGGGGAGGAGACCCAGTACTTC,CASRSVAGEETQYF
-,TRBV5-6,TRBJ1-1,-,TGTGCCAGCAGCCTCGGGGGACTTGGAACGGCTTTCTTT,CASSLGGLGTAFF
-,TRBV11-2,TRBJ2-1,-,TGTGCCAGCAGCTCTGGTTGGCAGTTCTTC,CASSSGWQFF
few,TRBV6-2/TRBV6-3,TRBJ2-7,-,TGTGCCAGCACCGAAATGGGGAATTACGAGCAGTACTTC,CASTEMGNYEQYF
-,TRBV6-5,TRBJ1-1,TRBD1,TGTGCCAGCAGTTACCGGCCCAGGGGGCGCGGTACTGAAGCTTTCTTT,CASSYRPRGRGTEAFF
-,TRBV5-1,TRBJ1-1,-,TGCGCCAGCAGTCGGGGGATAGGGTCGAGCACTGAAGCTTTCTTT,CASSRGIGSSTEAFF
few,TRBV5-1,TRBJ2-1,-,TGCGCCAGCAAGAAAAGCTCCTACAATGAGCAGTTCTTC,CASKKSSYNEQFF
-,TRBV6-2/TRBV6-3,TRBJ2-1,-,TGTGCCAGCAGCCGACTAGGGCATGAGCAGTTCTTC,CASSRLGHEQFF
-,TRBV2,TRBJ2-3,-,TGTGCCAGCAGTGTTGGCTTCCTGAATACGCAGTATTTT,CASSVGFLNTQYF
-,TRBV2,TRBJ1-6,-,TGTGCCAGCAGTGTTTATTCAGAGATCTATAATTCACCCCTCCACTTT,CASSVYSEIYNSPLHF
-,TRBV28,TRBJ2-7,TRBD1,TGTGCCAGCACGATTCGGGGACAGGAAAACCCGTACGAGCAGTACTTC,CASTIRGQENPYEQYF
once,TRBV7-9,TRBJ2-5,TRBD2,TGTGCCAGCCTAGACCTAAGGACTAGCAGAAACCAAGAGACCCAGTACTTC,CASLDLRTSRNQETQYF
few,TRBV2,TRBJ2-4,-,TGTGCCAGCAGGGAGGGGAGCATTCAGTACTTC,CASREGSIQYF
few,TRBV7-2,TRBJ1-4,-,TGTGCCAGCAGCAAGGGGCCGGGGGTGACTAATGAAAAACTGTTTTTT,CASSKGPGVTNEKLFF
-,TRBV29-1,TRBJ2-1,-,TGCAGCGTTGAAGGGGTGGGCGGATACAATGAGCAGTTCTTC,CSVEGVGGYNEQFF
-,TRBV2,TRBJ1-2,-,TGTGCCAGCAGTGAACATGCCGGGGCTAACTATGGCTACACCTTC,CASSEHAGANYGYTF
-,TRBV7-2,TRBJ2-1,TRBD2,TGTGCCAGCAGCTTAGGGGTAGCGGGCAATGAGCAGTTCTTC,CASSLGVAGNEQFF
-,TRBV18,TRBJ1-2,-,TGTGCCAGCTCACCATTGCCAGGGGATGGCTACACCTTC,CASSPLPGDGYTF
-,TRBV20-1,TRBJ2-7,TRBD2,TGCAGTGCTAGAGGGCGGGGACTAAACTCCTACAATGAGCAGTACTTC,CSARGRGLNSYNEQYF
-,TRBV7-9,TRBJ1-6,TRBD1,TGTGTCAGCAGCCGACAGGGAAGAGGATCACCCCTCCACTTT,CVSSRQGRGSPLHF
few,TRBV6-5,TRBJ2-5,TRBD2,TGTGCCAGCAGTCCCGCGGGGGAGGGTCAAGAGACCCAGTACTTC,CASSPAGEGQETQYF
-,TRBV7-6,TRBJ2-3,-,TGTGCCAGCAGCTTAGAGAGGGGCGAAGGGACAGATACGCAGTATTTT,CASSLERGEGTDTQYF
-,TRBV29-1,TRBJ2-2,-,TGCAGCGTTGACGATAACGAGGGTGGCGGGGAGCTGTTTTTT,CSVDDNEGGGELFF
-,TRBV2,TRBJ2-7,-,TGTGCCAGAGGGACTCTCAGGCACTACGAGCAGTACTTC,CARGTLRHYEQYF
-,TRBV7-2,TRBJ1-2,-,TGTGCCAGCAGCTTAGCAGTAGGCAGACGAAACTATGGCTACACCTTC,CASSLAVGRRNYGYTF
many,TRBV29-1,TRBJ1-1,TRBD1,TGCAGCGTTGCACAGGGGGGATCTGAAGCTTTCTTT,CSVAQGGSEAFF
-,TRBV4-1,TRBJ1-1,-,TGCGCCAGCAGCGTAGGACGGACTGAAGCTTTCTTT,CASSVGRTEAFF